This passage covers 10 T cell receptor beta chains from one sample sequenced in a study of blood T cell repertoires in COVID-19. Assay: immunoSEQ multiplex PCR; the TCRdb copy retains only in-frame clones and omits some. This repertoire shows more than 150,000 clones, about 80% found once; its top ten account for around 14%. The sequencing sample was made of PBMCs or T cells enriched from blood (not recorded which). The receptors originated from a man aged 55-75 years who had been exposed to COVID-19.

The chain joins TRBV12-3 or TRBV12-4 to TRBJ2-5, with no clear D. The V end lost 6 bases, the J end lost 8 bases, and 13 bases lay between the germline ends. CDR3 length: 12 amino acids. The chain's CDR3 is CASSNPGRTQYF. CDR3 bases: TGTGCCAGCAGCAACCCGGGTAGAACCCAGTACTTC.

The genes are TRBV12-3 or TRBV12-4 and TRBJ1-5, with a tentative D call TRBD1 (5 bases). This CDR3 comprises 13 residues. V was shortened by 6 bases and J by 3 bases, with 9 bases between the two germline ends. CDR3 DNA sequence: TGTGCCAGCAGAGACAGTTACAATCAGCCCCAGCATTTT. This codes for CASRDSYNQPQHF.

The CDR3 is CASRLGQGGVSYNSPLHF. The CDR3 coding sequence is TGTGCCAGCAGACTGGGACAGGGAGGGGTGTCCTATAATTCACCCCTCCACTTT. The rearrangement uses TRBV28 and TRBJ1-6, with 9 bases aligning to TRBD1. V was clipped by 6 bases and J by 1 base; unmatched bases: 10. The CDR3 totals 18 residues. The germline V gene encodes CDR1 MDHEN and CDR2 SYDVKM.

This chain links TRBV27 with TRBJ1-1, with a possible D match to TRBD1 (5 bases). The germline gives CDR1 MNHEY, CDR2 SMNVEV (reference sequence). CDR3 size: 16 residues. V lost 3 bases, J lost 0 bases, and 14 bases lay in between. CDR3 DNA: TGTGCCAGCAGTTTGGACCCCGGGACTTTGAACACTGAAGCTTTCTTT. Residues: CASSLDPGTLNTEAFF.

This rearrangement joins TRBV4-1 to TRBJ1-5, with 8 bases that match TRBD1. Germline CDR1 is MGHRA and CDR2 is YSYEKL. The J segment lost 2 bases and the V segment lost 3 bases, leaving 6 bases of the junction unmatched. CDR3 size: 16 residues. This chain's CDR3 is CASSQTQGVGNQPQHF. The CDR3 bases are TGCGCCAGCAGCCAGACACAGGGGGTGGGCAATCAGCCCCAGCATTTT.

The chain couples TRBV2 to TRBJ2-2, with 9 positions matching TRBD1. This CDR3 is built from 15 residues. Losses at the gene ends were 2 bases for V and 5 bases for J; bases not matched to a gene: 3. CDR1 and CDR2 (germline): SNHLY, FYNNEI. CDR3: CASSELTGGTGELFF. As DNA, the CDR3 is TGTGCCAGCAGTGAACTGACAGGGGGAACCGGGGAGCTGTTTTTT.

The CDR3 nucleotides read TGTGCCAGCAGCCAAGAGGTACTAGCGGGAGGTCGAACAGATACGCAGTATTTT. Amino acids: CASSQEVLAGGRTDTQYF. This rearrangement joins TRBV14 to TRBJ2-3, with 12 bases matching TRBD2. CDR1 and CDR2 from the germline V gene are SGHDN and FVKESK. The CDR3 is made up of 18 amino acids. V lost 0 bases to trimming and J lost 3 bases; unmatched junction nucleotides: 7.

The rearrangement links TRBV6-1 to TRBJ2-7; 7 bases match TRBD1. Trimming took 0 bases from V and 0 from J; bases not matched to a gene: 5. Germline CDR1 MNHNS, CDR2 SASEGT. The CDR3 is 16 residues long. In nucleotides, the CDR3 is TGTGCCAGCAGTGAAGCAGGGGGCGTGGGCTCCTACGAGCAGTACTTC. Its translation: CASSEAGGVGSYEQYF.

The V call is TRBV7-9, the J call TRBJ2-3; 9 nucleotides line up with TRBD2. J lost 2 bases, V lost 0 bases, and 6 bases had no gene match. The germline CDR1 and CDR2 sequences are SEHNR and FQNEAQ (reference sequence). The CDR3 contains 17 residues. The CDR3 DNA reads TGTGCCAGCAGCTTAGCGCTGGCTAGCGGGGTCACAGATACGCAGTATTTT. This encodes CASSLALASGVTDTQYF. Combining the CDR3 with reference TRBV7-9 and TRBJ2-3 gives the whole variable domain DTGVSQNPRHKITKRGQNVTFRCDPISEHNRLYWYRQTLGQGPEFLTYFQNEAQLEKSRLLSDRFSAERPKGSFSTLEIQRTEQGDSAMYLCASSLALASGVTDTQYFGPGTRLTVL.

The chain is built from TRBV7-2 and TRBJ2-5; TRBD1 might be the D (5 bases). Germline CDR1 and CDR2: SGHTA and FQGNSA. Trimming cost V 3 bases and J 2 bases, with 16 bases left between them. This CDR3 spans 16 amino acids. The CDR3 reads CASSFRPRQQQETQYF. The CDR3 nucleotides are TGTGCCAGCAGCTTCCGCCCCCGACAGCAACAAGAGACCCAGTACTTC.